One and the same sample provided the 15 T cell receptor beta chains below, sequenced in a study of CD8+CD57+ T cells in acquired aplastic anemia. For CDR3 and TCR beta VDJ profiling, genomic DNA was the template used. TCRdb independently ran MiXCR on the reads; one entry per CDR3 protein. The profile shows approximately 160,000 distinct CDR3 sequences, roughly 40% of them singletons. Sequenced sample: sorted CD4+, CD8+, or CD8+CD57+ T cells (not recorded which) from PBMCs. The receptors were gathered from a human donor in good health.

The V call is TRBV12-3 or TRBV12-4, the J call TRBJ2-7; 7 positions agree with TRBD1. This CDR3 spans 13 amino acids. The trim removed 7 bases at V and 1 base at J, leaving 4 bases unmatched. The CDR3 region has the DNA TGTGCCAGCACCCGACAGGGATCCTACGAGCAGTACTTC. Its protein product is CASTRQGSYEQYF.

The chain has TRBV10-3 and TRBJ2-7; 9 bases are shared with TRBD1. The V gene's germline CDR1 is ENHRY and CDR2 SYGVKD. The CDR3 sequence is 14 residues long. Trimming took 3 bases from V and 3 from J; bases not matched to a gene: 3. The CDR3 is CAISDRDRDYEQYF. The CDR3 DNA follows: TGTGCCATCAGTGACCGGGACAGGGACTACGAGCAGTACTTC.

The sample holds a few counts of this clonotype. CDR3 in DNA: TGTGCCATCAGGGACAACCACGAGCAGTACTTC. Its protein product is CAIRDNHEQYF. The rearrangement joins TRBV10-3 to TRBJ2-7, with D possibly being TRBD1 (5 bases). Per the germline V gene, CDR1 is ENHRY and CDR2 is SYGVKD. The CDR3 spans 11 residues. With 6 bases removed from V and 5 bases from J, the gap between germline ends came to 8 bases.

This rearrangement joins TRBV7-8 to TRBJ1-1; D not certain. Germline-derived CDR1 and CDR2 are SGHVS and FQNEAQ. V was trimmed by 3 bases and J by 7 bases, leaving 9 bases between them. CDR3 length: 12 residues. This CDR3 reads CASSFGNGEAFF. CDR3 DNA: TGTGCCAGCAGCTTCGGTAACGGTGAAGCTTTCTTT.

The rearrangement uses TRBV5-1 and TRBJ2-1; 7 positions match TRBD1. Germline CDR1 SGHRS, CDR2 YFSETQ. The V segment lost 3 bases and the J segment 6 bases; nucleotides outside the gene matches: 3. The CDR3 is 13 amino acids. The DNA of the CDR3 is TGCGCCAGCAGCTATCCAGGGGGCAATGAGCAGTTCTTC. Translation gives CASSYPGGNEQFF. The full variable domain, completed using reference TRBV5-1 and TRBJ2-1, is KAGVTQTPRYLIKTRGQQVTLSCSPISGHRSVSWYQQTPGQGLQFLFEYFSETQRNKGNFPGRFSGRQFSNSRSEMNVSTLELGDSALYLCASSYPGGNEQFFGPGTRLTVL.

The chain combines TRBV2 with TRBJ1-1; TRBD1 might be the D (6 bases). The V gene lost 5 bases and the J gene lost 1 base, with 14 bases spanning the gap. CDR3 length: 15 amino acids. From germline, CDR1 is SNHLY and CDR2 FYNNEI. The CDR3 DNA sequence: TGTGCCAGCAGTCAAACGGGGGGCCGGAACACTGAAGCTTTCTTT. Translation: CASSQTGGRNTEAFF.

The CDR3 nucleotides are TGTGCCAGCAGCCGTCCCCTAGGGACCCAGTACTTC. It translates to CASSRPLGTQYF. This chain links TRBV7-9 with TRBJ2-5; no definite D call. CDR3 length equals 12 residues. The V end was cut by 5 bases, the J end by 7 bases, with 11 bases between. Germline CDR1 reads SEHNR; CDR2 reads FQNEAQ (reference sequence).

In its sample, this clonotype was seen many times. V and J are TRBV15 and TRBJ2-6; TRBD1 is a possible D gene (6 bases). The germline CDR1 and CDR2 sequences are LNHNV and YYDKDF (reference sequence). V was clipped by 5 bases and J by 1 base, with 12 bases between them. The CDR3 has 16 amino acids. CDR3: CATSLRTASGANVLTF. In nucleotides, the CDR3 is TGTGCCACCAGCTTACGGACAGCGTCTGGGGCCAACGTCCTGACTTTC.

This clonotype was observed a few times. J is TRBJ1-2 and V is TRBV10-3; weak D call: TRBD1 (5 bases). V shed 0 bases and J shed 3 bases, with 17 bases lying between them. The germline V gene encodes CDR1 ENHRY and CDR2 SYGVKD. The CDR3 loop spans 17 amino acids. The CDR3 here is CAISESSSSGWHYGYTF. The CDR3 region has the DNA TGTGCCATCAGTGAGTCGTCTTCGTCAGGGTGGCACTATGGCTACACCTTC.

The chain links TRBV5-4 to TRBJ2-2; no definite D call. Trimming stripped 2 bases from V and 0 bases from J, with 11 bases between. The CDR3 extends over 16 amino acids. CDR1 is SGHNT and CDR2 is YYREEE in the germline V gene (reference sequence). This CDR3 is CASSFPLRANTGELFF. The CDR3 coding sequence is TGTGCCAGCAGCTTCCCACTTCGCGCGAACACCGGGGAGCTGTTTTTT.

The DNA for the CDR3 is TGCAGCATCCTAGCGGGAGTTGAGTCGGCCAGGGAGCTGTTTTTT. Its protein is CSILAGVESARELFF. The chain combines TRBV29-1 with TRBJ2-2; 10 bases agree with TRBD2. V lost 8 bases and J lost 9; bases outside the gene matches: 15. This CDR3 is 15 amino acids long. CDR1 SQVTM and CDR2 ANQGSEA come from the germline V gene.

This clonotype was recorded many times. The chain has TRBV5-4 and TRBJ1-2; 8 bases align to TRBD1. The CDR3 length is 15 residues. The trim removed 4 bases at V and 4 bases at J, leaving 9 bases unmatched. Germline V gene sequence: CDR1 SGHNT, CDR2 YYREEE (reference sequence). CDR3 nucleotide sequence: TGTGCCAGCAGCACCCGTGGACAGGGAGCCTATGGCTACACCTTC. The encoded protein is CASSTRGQGAYGYTF. The full variable domain, with the rest looked up from reference TRBV5-4 and TRBJ1-2, is ETGVTQSPTHLIKTRGQQVTLRCSSQSGHNTVSWYQQALGQGPQFIFQYYREEENGRGNFPPRFSGLQFPNYSSELNVNALELDDSALYLCASSTRGQGAYGYTFGSGTRLTVV.

This clonotype was seen ten or more times. The chain carries TRBV7-6 and TRBJ1-2; D gene unclear. Germline CDR1 and CDR2: SGHVS and FNYEAQ. Trimming pared 3 bases from V and 0 bases from J, leaving 14 bases between. The CDR3 is 16 residues long. The CDR3 protein is CASSFTKCRANYGYTF. In nucleotides, the CDR3 is TGTGCCAGCAGCTTCACGAAATGTAGGGCTAACTATGGCTACACCTTC.

This clonotype has just a few counts. J is TRBJ2-7 and V is TRBV30, with 10 bases aligning to TRBD1. The CDR3 has 14 amino acids. The V gene end was trimmed by 5 bases and the J gene end by 2 bases; junction bases not matched to a gene: 6. Germline-derived CDR1 and CDR2 are GTSNPN and SVGIG (reference sequence). DNA of the CDR3: TGTGCCTGGCGCCGGGACAGGGGCCCCTACGAGCAGTACTTC. Protein sequence: CAWRRDRGPYEQYF.

This clonotype was observed many times. This chain uses TRBV7-2 with TRBJ1-1; D gene unclear. V was clipped by 1 base and J by 3 bases, with 6 bases between them. Germline CDR1 is SGHTA and CDR2 is FQGNSA. The CDR3 runs to 13 residues. CDR3 sequence reads: CASSLEFYTEAFF. The CDR3 coding sequence is TGTGCCAGCAGCTTAGAGTTTTACACTGAAGCTTTCTTT.